This T cell receptor (beta chain) emerged from a study of CD8+CD57+ T cells in acquired aplastic anemia. Overall study context: The sorted CD4+ and CD8+ cells yielded an average around 3 ug of DNA. Study observations and caveats: Patients and controls were not found to differ significantly in CD8+ Simpson's diversity. Fewer than 35 shared CD8+ CDR3s appeared highly expressed within patients' immunodominant clones.

CDR3 and TCR beta VDJ profiling relied on genomic DNA as the template. TCRdb itself ran the reads through MiXCR, one entry per CDR3 protein. Of about 160,000 distinct CDR3 sequences in the sample, roughly 48% were seen once. Germline V CDR1 and CDR2: DFQATT, SNEGSKA (reference sequence). V was trimmed by 6 bases and J by 6 bases, leaving 17 bases between them. CDR3 size: 13 residues. Sequencing involved patients with CD8+CD57+ cell expansion previously shown by flow cytometry. There was no therapy given to any patient before the blood sampling took place. Concerning this clonotype: Its antigen remains unknown.

Sequences were obtained from sorted CD4+, CD8+, or CD8+CD57+ T cells (not recorded which) from PBMCs. This chain uses TRBV20-1 with TRBJ1-1, with D unclear. This sequence was found in a human donor with aplastic anemia. The CDR3 DNA follows: TGCAGTGCAACTCACGTTGAAGGACCTGAAGCTTTCTTT. Translation: CSATHVEGPEAFF.